Here is one T cell receptor (beta chain) with its context. Its antigen is still unknown. The entry originates in a study of cytomegalovirus exposure and HLA in healthy donors. Whole-study context: A prior study identified approximately 120 million unique TCR beta sequences from 200 million or so T cells.

The study's findings and limits: In a later analysis, an Asian-associated ancestry cluster reportedly showed fewer N-insertions than the 666-donor mean.

Looked up from germline, CDR1 is LNHDA and CDR2 is SQIVND (reference sequence). After removal of 6 bases from V and 2 bases from J, the junction contained 3 bases not matched to a gene. The CDR3 consists of 13 residues. PCR was performed using 60 Vbeta and 13 Jbeta primers. Clones were sequenced by immunoSEQ multiplex PCR, and TCRdb holds only the in-frame ones, with some missing. The sample carries approximately 150,000 clones, approximately 70% recorded once. The V and J genes are TRBV19 and TRBJ2-7; the match to TRBD1 covers 8 bases. Sequencing was done on a sample of PBMCs. The sequence derives from a woman aged 55-75 years in good health and CMV-seronegative. The CDR3 region is CASSPTGAYEQYF. In DNA, the CDR3 is TGTGCCAGTAGCCCGACAGGGGCCTACGAGCAGTACTTC.